A single sample gave rise to the 14 T cell receptor beta chains below, sequenced in a study of human T cells and chemical hapten exposure. As to time point: pre-sensitization, week 0. Described treatment: therapeutic diphenylcyclopropenone sensitization with weekly scalp DPC. TCRdb independently ran MiXCR on the RACE reads; one entry per CDR3 protein. The sample records about 350,000 distinct CDR3 sequences, around 5.5% being singletons. Sample: whole blood, taken in connection with sensitization to the hapten diphenylcyclopropenone (DPC). These receptors all come from a woman aged 18-29 years with alopecia areata. Some clones in this sample may be carry-over from other donors' samples.

V gene TRBV12-3 or TRBV12-4 combines with J gene TRBJ1-2; no firm D call. The V end lost 2 bases, the J end lost 10 bases, and 8 bases lay between the germline ends. The CDR3 is made up of 11 amino acids. The CDR3 nucleotides are TGTGCCAGCAGTTTATCTGGGAACTACACCTTC. Translated, it gives CASSLSGNYTF.

The sample holds many counts of this clonotype. The germline gene is not matched at one end of the junction; a read error may be the cause. The CDR3 sequence is CSARGNTGELFF. The CDR3 DNA is TGCAGTGCCAGAGGGAACACCGGGGAGCTGTTTTTT. The V and J genes are TRBV20-1 and TRBJ2-2; no firm D call. The CDR3 is 12 amino acids. Germline V gene sequence: CDR1 DFQATT, CDR2 SNEGSKA (reference sequence).

This clonotype was counted only a few times. The chain couples TRBV5-4 to TRBJ2-6, with D tentatively TRBD1 (5 bases). Germline CDR1 reads SGHNT; CDR2 reads YYREEE (reference sequence). The CDR3 spans 16 residues. V shed 4 bases and J shed 3 bases, with 14 bases lying between them. The CDR3 here is CASSGKGAGGANVLTF. As DNA, the CDR3 is TGTGCCAGCAGCGGGAAAGGGGCTGGTGGGGCCAACGTCCTGACTTTC. Combining the CDR3 with reference TRBV5-4 and TRBJ2-6 gives the whole variable domain ETGVTQSPTHLIKTRGQQVTLRCSSQSGHNTVSWYQQALGQGPQFIFQYYREEENGRGNFPPRFSGLQFPNYSSELNVNALELDDSALYLCASSGKGAGGANVLTFGAGSRLTVL.

This clonotype was counted ten times or more. The chain combines TRBV29-1 with TRBJ2-3, with 8 bases that match TRBD2. The CDR3 totals 13 residues. With 8 bases clipped from V and 5 bases from J, the junction kept 9 bases outside the gene matches. Per germline, CDR1 SQVTM and CDR2 ANQGSEA. CDR3 nucleotides: TGCAGCTCCCGGGAGGGTTCGGGAGATACGCAGTATTTT. Its translation: CSSREGSGDTQYF.

The chain is built from TRBV7-9 and TRBJ2-7; D may match TRBD1 or TRBD2 (5 bases each). The CDR3 spans 14 residues. Germline lookup yields CDR1 SEHNR and CDR2 FQNEAQ (reference sequence). Trimming left V 3 bases short and J 7 bases short, with 16 bases between. DNA for the CDR3: TGTGCCAGCAGCTTTCAAGGGGAGTCGGGGGAGCAGTACTTC. It yields the protein CASSFQGESGEQYF.

This clonotype was counted at least ten times. J is TRBJ2-4 and V is TRBV29-1; the D gene could be TRBD1 or TRBD2 (5 bases each). The CDR3 has 12 amino acids. Deletions cut 4 bases from V and 5 bases from J, with 9 bases between. Looked up from germline, CDR1 is SQVTM and CDR2 is ANQGSEA. The CDR3 loop is CSVVGPENIQYF. CDR3 DNA sequence: TGCAGCGTTGTGGGACCCGAAAACATTCAGTACTTC.

This rearrangement joins TRBV29-1 to TRBJ1-3; TRBD1 is a possible D gene (5 bases). The germline V gene encodes CDR1 SQVTM and CDR2 ANQGSEA. V was trimmed by 6 bases and J by 3 bases, leaving 15 bases between them. The CDR3 extends over 14 amino acids. In DNA, the CDR3 is TGCAGCGTACAGTGGGACCGACGTGGAAACACCATATATTTT. The encoded protein is CSVQWDRRGNTIYF.

This chain connects TRBV7-9 to TRBJ1-1; D unclear. The V end was cut by 4 bases, the J end by 1 base, with 10 bases between. Per germline, CDR1 SEHNR and CDR2 FQNEAQ (reference sequence). The CDR3 sequence is 14 residues long. In DNA form, the CDR3 reads TGTGCCAGCAGCTGGACCCACAGGAACACTGAAGCTTTCTTT. The encoded protein is CASSWTHRNTEAFF. Filled out from reference TRBV7-9 and TRBJ1-1, the complete variable domain reads DTGVSQNPRHKITKRGQNVTFRCDPISEHNRLYWYRQTLGQGPEFLTYFQNEAQLEKSRLLSDRFSAERPKGSFSTLEIQRTEQGDSAMYLCASSWTHRNTEAFFGQGTRLTVV.

This clonotype has only a few counts. V and J are TRBV28 and TRBJ2-3; D is perhaps TRBD2 (7 bases). Germline CDR1 reads MDHEN; CDR2 reads SYDVKM. CDR3 size: 13 residues. V shed 6 bases and J shed 6 bases, with 13 bases lying between them. CDR3 in DNA: TGTGCCAGCAGAGGGGGGGCCATGGATACGCAGTATTTT. It codes for CASRGGAMDTQYF.

The chain is built from TRBV28 and TRBJ2-3; D is undetermined. V lost 7 bases to trimming and J lost 0 bases, with 5 bases between them. Germline-derived CDR1 and CDR2 are MDHEN and SYDVKM. The CDR3 has 12 amino acids. The CDR3 bases are TGTGCCAGCACCGAGAGCACAGATACGCAGTATTTT. This codes for CASTESTDTQYF.

The CDR3 loop is CASSSHGTGNEKLFF. As DNA, the CDR3 is TGTGCCAGCAGCTCCCACGGGACAGGGAATGAAAAACTGTTTTTT. This chain connects TRBV28 to TRBJ1-4; TRBD1 matches at 9 bases. V lost 6 bases and J lost 5; bases outside the gene matches: 7. The CDR3 length is 15 residues. Germline CDR1 MDHEN, CDR2 SYDVKM.

This clonotype appeared many times. This rearrangement joins TRBV4-3 to TRBJ2-2, with D possibly called TRBD1 or TRBD2 (5 bases each). Germline V gene data show CDR1 as LGHNA and CDR2 as YSLEER. With 0 bases removed from V and 4 bases from J, the gap between germline ends came to 9 bases. The CDR3 consists of 15 residues. The CDR3 DNA follows: TGCGCCAGCAGCCAAGATCCTGGGGGCACCGGGGAGCTGTTTTTT. It codes for CASSQDPGGTGELFF.

This chain joins TRBV11-2 and TRBJ1-2, with a possible D match to TRBD1 (5 bases). CDR1 and CDR2 from the germline V gene are SGHAT and FQNNGV. V lost 3 bases and J lost 7, with 15 bases in between. This CDR3 region has 14 residues. CDR3 sequence reads: CASSFVQGGTGYTF. CDR3 DNA: TGTGCCAGCAGCTTTGTGCAGGGTGGTACTGGCTACACCTTC.

The table lists this clonotype with a few counts. This sequence joins TRBV6-5 and TRBJ2-1; D possibly corresponds to TRBD2 (5 bases). CDR3 length equals 14 residues. V shed 6 bases and J shed 7 bases, with 16 bases lying between them. The germline V gene has CDR1 MNHEY and CDR2 SVGAGI. The CDR3: CASSPGNRPNEQFF. CDR3 DNA: TGTGCCAGCAGCCCCGGGAACCGCCCTAATGAGCAGTTCTTC.